The present TCR beta chain was sequenced within a study of blood T cell repertoires in COVID-19. In the original workflow: Reference gene primer amplification yielded estimated nucleated cell counts. This table comes from immunoSEQ multiplex PCR, and its TCRdb copy is limited to in-frame clones, with some not included. V and J calls and clone size follow that table, whereas D and trimming were derived from the DNA. The repertoire holds roughly 80,000 clones, with 91% as singletons. The CDR3 totals 16 residues. From germline, CDR1 is SGHTA and CDR2 FQGNSA. The V and J ends lost 1 base and 12 bases respectively, with 21 bases between them.

The rearrangement uses TRBV7-2 and TRBJ1-4; D is unclear. This receptor was identified in a woman between 45 and 65 years old in a cohort sampled during active COVID-19. The sample consisted of peripheral blood. The CDR3 DNA reads as TGTGCCAGCAGCTTAGAAGTCTTTAAGGCGGAGTCGGAACTGTTTTTT. It encodes CASSLEVFKAESELFF.